Described below is a single T cell receptor beta chain sequence and its context. Germline CDR1 reads LGHDT; CDR2 reads YNNKEL (reference sequence). V shed 3 bases and J 3 bases; nucleotides not matched to a gene: 3. The length of the CDR3 is 15 residues. The table came from immunoSEQ multiplex PCR; TCRdb's copy has only in-frame clones and leaves some out. This repertoire shows over 200,000 clones, approximately 88% found once; its top ten account for approximately 0.7%. The entry originates in a study of blood T cell repertoires in COVID-19. Study overall: T cells, B-cell-depleted T cells, or PBMCs supplied cDNA or gDNA.

J is TRBJ1-3 and V is TRBV3-1 (or the pseudogene TRBV3-2); 9 bases align to TRBD1. Sequencing used peripheral blood. This TCR was recovered from a human donor in a cohort sampled during active COVID-19. CDR3 sequence: CASSQGQGYGNTIYF. In DNA form, the CDR3 reads TGTGCCAGCAGCCAGGGACAGGGTTATGGAAACACCATATATTTT.